This TCR beta chain was identified during a study of blood T cell repertoires in COVID-19. Germline CDR1 reads MDHEN; CDR2 reads SYDVKM. The CDR3 has 15 amino acids. The junction had 4 bases not matched to a gene; V was cut back by 5 bases and J by 8 bases. TCRdb keeps only in-frame clones here, not all; method: immunoSEQ multiplex PCR. The sample lists roughly 410,000 clones, approximately 90% occurring once. The chain combines TRBV28 with TRBJ2-1, with 15 bases fitting TRBD2. Sequencing was carried out using peripheral blood. The sequence was obtained from a woman aged 40 to 55 with COVID-19, enrolled during active disease. CDR3: CASSPGTSGRYEQFF. DNA of the CDR3: TGTGCCAGCAGTCCCGGGACTAGCGGGAGGTATGAGCAGTTCTTC.